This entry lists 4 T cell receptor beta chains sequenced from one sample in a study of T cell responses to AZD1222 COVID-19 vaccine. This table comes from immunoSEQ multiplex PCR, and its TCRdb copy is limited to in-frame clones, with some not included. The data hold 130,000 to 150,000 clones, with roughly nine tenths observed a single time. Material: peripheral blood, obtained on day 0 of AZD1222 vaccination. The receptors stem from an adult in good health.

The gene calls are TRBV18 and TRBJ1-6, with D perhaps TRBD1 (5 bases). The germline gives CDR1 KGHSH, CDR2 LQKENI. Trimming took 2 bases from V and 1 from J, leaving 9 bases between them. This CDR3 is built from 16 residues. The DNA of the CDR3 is TGTGCCAGCTCACCAGATAGGGGATCCTATAATTCACCCCTCCACTTT. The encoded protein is CASSPDRGSYNSPLHF.

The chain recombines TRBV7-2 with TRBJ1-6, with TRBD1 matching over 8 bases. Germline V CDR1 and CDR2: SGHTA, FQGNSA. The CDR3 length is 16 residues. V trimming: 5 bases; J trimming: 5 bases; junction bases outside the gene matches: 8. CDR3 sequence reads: CASSPPRTGNNSPLHF. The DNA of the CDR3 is TGTGCCAGCAGCCCCCCTCGGACAGGGAATAATTCACCCCTCCACTTT.

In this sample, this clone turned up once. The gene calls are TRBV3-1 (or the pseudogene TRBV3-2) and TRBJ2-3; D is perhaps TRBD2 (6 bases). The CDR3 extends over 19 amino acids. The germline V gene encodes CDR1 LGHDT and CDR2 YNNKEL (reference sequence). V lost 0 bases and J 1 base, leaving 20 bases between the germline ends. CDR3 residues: CASSQDSGSWGTGTDTQYF. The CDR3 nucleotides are TGTGCCAGCAGCCAAGATAGCGGTAGTTGGGGGACGGGCACAGATACGCAGTATTTT.

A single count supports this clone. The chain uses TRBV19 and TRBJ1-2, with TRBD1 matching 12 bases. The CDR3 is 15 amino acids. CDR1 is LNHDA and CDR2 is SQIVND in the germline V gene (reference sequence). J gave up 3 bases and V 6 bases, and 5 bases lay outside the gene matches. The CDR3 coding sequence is TGTGCCAGTAGCCTGGGACAGGGGGCGTACTATGGCTACACCTTC. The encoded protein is CASSLGQGAYYGYTF. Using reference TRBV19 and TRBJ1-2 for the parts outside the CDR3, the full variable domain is DGGITQSPKYLFRKEGQNVTLSCEQNLNHDAMYWYRQDPGQGLRLIYYSQIVNDFQKGDIAEGYSVSREKKESFPLTVTSAQKNPTAFYLCASSLGQGAYYGYTFGSGTRLTVV.